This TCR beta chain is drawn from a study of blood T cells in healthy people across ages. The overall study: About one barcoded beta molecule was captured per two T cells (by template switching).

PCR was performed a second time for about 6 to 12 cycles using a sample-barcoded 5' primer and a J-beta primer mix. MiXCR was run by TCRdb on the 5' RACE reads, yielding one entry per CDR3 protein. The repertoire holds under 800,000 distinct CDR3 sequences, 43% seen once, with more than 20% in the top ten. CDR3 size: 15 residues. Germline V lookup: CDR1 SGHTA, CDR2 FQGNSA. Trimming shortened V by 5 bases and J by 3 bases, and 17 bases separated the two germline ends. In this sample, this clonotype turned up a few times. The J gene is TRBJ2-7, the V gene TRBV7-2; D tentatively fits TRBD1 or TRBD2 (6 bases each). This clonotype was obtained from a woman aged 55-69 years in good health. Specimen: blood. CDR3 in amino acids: CASSLGGTENYEQYF. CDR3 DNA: TGTGCCAGCAGCCTCGGGGGCACAGAGAACTACGAGCAGTACTTC. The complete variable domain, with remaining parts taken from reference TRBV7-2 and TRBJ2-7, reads GAGVSQSPSNKVTEKGKDVELRCDPISGHTALYWYRQSLGQGLEFLIYFQGNSAPDKSGLPSDRFSAERTGGSVSTLTIQRTQQEDSAVYLCASSLGGTENYEQYFGPGTRLTVT.